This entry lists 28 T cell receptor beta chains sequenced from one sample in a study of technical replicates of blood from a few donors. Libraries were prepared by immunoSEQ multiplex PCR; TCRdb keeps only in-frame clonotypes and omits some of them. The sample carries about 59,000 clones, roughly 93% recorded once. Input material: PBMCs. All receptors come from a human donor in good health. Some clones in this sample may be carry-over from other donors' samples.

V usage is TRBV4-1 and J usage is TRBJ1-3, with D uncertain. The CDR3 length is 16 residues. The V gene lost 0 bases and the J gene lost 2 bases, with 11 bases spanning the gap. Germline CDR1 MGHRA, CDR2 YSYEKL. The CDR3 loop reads CASSQDSLLTGNTIYF. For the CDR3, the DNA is TGCGCCAGCAGCCAAGATTCCCTATTAACTGGAAACACCATATATTTT.

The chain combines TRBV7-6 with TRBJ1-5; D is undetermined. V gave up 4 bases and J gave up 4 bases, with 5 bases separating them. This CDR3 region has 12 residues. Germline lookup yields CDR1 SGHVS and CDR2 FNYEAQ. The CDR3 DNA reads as TGTGCCAGCAGCTCCCCAAATCAGCCCCAGCATTTT. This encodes CASSSPNQPQHF.

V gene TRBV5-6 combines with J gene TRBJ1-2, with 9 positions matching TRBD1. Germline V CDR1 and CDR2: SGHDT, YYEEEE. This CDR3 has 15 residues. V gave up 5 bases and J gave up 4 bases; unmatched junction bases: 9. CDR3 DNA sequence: TGTGCCAGCAGACACAAGGACAGGGGCCCCTATGGCTACACCTTC. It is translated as CASRHKDRGPYGYTF.

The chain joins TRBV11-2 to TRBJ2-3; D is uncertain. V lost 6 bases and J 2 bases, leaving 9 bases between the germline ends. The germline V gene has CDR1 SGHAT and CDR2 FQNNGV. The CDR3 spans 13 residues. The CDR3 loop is CASSFRYTDTQYF. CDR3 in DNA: TGTGCCAGCAGTTTTCGGTACACAGATACGCAGTATTTT.

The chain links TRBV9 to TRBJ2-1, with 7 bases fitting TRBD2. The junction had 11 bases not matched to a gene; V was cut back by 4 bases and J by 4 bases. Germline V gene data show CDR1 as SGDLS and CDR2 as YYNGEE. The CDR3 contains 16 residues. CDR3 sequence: CASSPRTRGSYNEQFF. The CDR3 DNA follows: TGTGCCAGCAGCCCCCGGACTAGGGGTTCGTACAATGAGCAGTTCTTC.

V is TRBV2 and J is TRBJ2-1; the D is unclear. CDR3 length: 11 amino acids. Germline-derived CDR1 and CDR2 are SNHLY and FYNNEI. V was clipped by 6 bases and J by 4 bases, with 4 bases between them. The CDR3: CASSQYNEQFF. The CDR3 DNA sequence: TGTGCCAGCAGCCAGTACAATGAGCAGTTCTTC.

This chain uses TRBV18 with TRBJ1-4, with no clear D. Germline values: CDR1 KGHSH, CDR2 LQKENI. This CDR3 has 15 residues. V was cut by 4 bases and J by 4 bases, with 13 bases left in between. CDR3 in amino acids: CASSHSRGSNEKLFF. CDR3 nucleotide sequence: TGTGCCAGCTCACACTCCCGCGGGAGTAATGAAAAACTGTTTTTT. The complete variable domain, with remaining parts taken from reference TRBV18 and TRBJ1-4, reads NAGVMQNPRHLVRRRGQEARLRCSPMKGHSHVYWYRQLPEEGLKFMVYLQKENIIDESGMPKERFSAEFPKEGPSILRIQQVVRGDSAAYFCASSHSRGSNEKLFFGSGTQLSVL.

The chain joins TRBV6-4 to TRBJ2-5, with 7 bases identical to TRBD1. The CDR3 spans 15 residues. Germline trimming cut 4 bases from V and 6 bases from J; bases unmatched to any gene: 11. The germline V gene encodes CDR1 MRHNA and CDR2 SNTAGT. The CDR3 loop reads CASSGGTDYRKTQYF. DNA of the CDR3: TGTGCCAGCAGTGGGGGGACAGACTACCGGAAGACCCAGTACTTC.

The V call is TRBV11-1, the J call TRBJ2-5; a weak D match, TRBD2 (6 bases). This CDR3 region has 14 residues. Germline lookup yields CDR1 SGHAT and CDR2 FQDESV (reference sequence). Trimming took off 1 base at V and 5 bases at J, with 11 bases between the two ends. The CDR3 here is CASSLGGKGETQYF. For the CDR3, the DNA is TGTGCCAGCAGCTTAGGCGGGAAAGGGGAGACCCAGTACTTC.

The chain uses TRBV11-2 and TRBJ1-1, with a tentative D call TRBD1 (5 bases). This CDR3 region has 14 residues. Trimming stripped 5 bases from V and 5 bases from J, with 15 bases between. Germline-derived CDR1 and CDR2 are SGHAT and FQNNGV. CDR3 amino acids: CASSRGGGRTEAFF. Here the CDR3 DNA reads TGTGCCAGCAGCCGGGGCGGCGGGAGAACTGAAGCTTTCTTT.

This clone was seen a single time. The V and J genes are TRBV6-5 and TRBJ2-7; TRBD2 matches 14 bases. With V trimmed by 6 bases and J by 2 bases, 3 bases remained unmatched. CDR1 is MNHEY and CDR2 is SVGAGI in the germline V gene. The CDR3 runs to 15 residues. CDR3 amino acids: CASSSTSGRAYEQYF. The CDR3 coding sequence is TGTGCCAGCAGCTCGACTAGCGGGAGGGCCTACGAGCAGTACTTC.

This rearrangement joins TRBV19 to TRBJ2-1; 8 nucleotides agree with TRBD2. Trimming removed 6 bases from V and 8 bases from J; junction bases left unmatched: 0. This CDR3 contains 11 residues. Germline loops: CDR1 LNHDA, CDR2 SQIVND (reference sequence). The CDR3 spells CASRREDEQFF. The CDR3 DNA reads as TGTGCCAGTAGGCGGGAGGATGAGCAGTTCTTC.

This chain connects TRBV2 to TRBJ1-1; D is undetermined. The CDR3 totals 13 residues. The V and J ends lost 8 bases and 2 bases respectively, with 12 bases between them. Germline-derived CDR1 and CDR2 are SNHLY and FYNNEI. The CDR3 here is CASAKMRNTEAFF. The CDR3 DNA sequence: TGTGCCAGCGCCAAGATGAGAAACACTGAAGCTTTCTTT.

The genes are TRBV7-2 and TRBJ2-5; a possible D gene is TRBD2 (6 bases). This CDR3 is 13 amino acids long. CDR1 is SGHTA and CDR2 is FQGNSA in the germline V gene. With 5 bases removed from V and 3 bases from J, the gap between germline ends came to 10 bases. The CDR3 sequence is CASSRGSKETQYF. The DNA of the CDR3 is TGTGCCAGCAGCCGGGGGTCGAAAGAGACCCAGTACTTC.

The CDR3 DNA follows: TGTGCCAGCAGCCCCGACTCAGATACGCAGTATTTT. Protein: CASSPDSDTQYF. V and J are TRBV6-5 and TRBJ2-3, with D uncertain. Germline-derived CDR1 and CDR2 are MNHEY and SVGAGI. The CDR3 has 12 amino acids. Trimming left V 6 bases short and J 4 bases short, with 8 bases between.

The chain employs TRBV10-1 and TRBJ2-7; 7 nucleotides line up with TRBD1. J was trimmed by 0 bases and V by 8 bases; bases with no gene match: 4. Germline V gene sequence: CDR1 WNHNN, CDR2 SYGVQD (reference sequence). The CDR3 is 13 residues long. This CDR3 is CASSKGASYEQYF. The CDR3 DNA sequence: TGCGCCAGCTCGAAGGGGGCCTCCTACGAGCAGTACTTC.

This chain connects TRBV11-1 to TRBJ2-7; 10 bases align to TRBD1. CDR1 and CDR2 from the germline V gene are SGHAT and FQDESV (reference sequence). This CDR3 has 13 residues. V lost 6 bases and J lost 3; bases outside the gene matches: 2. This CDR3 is CASSWDRGYEQYF. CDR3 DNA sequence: TGTGCCAGCAGTTGGGACAGGGGCTACGAGCAGTACTTC.

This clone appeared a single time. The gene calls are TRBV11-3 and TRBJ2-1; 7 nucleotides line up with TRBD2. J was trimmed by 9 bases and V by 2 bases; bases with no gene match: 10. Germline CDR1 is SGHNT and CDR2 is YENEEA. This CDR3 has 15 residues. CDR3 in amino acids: CASSLRGVGFGEQFF. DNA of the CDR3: TGTGCCAGCAGCTTACGGGGGGTAGGGTTTGGTGAGCAGTTCTTC.

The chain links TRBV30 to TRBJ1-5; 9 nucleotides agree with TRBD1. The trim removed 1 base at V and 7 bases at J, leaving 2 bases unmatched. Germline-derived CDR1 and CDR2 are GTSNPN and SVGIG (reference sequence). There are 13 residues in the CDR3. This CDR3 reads CAWSGTGEQPQHF. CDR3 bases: TGTGCCTGGAGTGGGACAGGGGAACAGCCCCAGCATTTT.

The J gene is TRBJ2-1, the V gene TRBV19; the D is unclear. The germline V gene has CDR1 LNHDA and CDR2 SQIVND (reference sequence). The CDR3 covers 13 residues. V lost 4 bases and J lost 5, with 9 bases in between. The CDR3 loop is CASSTLLHNEQFF. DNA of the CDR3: TGTGCCAGTAGTACCCTTCTCCACAATGAGCAGTTCTTC.

The CDR3 bases are TGTGCCAGCAGGGTGACAGTCCACACTGAAGCTTTCTTT. It yields the protein CASRVTVHTEAFF. The chain has TRBV6-6 and TRBJ1-1, with D tentatively TRBD1 (5 bases). Per the germline V gene, CDR1 is MNHNY and CDR2 is SVGAGI (reference sequence). CDR3 length: 13 residues. V lost 6 bases, J lost 3 bases, and 11 bases lay in between.

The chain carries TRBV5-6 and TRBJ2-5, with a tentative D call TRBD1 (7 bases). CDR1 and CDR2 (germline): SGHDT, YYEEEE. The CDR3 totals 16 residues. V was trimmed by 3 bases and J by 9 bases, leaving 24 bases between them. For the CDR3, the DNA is TGTGCCAGCAGCTGGAGGGACAGCGGCCCGGTTGTGGCCCAGTACTTC. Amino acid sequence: CASSWRDSGPVVAQYF.

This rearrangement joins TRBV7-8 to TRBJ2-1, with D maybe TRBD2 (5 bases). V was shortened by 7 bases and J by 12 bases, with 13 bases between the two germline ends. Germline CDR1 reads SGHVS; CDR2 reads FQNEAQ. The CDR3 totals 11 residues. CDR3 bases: TGTGCCAGCACCGACGGGATTTGGCAGTTCTTC. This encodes CASTDGIWQFF.

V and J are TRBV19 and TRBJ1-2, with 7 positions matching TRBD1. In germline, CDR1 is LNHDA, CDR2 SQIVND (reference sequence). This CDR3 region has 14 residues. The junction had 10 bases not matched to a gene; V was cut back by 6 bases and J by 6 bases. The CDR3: CASRPDRTSDGYTF. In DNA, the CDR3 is TGTGCCAGTAGGCCGGACAGGACCAGCGATGGCTACACCTTC.

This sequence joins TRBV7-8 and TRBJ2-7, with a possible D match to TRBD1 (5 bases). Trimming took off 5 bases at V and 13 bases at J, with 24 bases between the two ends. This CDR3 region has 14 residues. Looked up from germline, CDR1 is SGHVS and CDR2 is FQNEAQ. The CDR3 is CASSLSLTQPGAYF. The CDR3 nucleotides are TGTGCCAGCAGCCTATCCCTGACACAGCCTGGGGCTTACTTC. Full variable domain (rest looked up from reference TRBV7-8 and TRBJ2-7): GAGVSQSPRYKVAKRGQDVALRCDPISGHVSLFWYQQALGQGPEFLTYFQNEAQLDKSGLPSDRFFAERPEGSVSTLKIQRTQQEDSAVYLCASSLSLTQPGAYFGPGTRLTVT.

The DNA for the CDR3 is TGTGCCAGCAGGGCAGCGGGAGGGCAAGAGACCCAGTACTTC. Encoded protein: CASRAAGGQETQYF. The chain joins TRBV6-5 to TRBJ2-5; 10 bases map to TRBD2. Germline loops: CDR1 MNHEY, CDR2 SVGAGI. With V trimmed by 6 bases and J by 2 bases, 3 bases remained unmatched. The CDR3 extends over 14 amino acids.

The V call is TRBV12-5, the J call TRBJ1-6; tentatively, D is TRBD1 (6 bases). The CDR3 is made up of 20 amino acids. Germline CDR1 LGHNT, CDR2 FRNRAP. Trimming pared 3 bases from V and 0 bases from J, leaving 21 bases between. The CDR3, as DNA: TGTGCTAGTGGTTTAGGGCCCGGGGACATCCTGAGCTCCTATAATTCACCCCTCCACTTT. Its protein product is CASGLGPGDILSSYNSPLHF.

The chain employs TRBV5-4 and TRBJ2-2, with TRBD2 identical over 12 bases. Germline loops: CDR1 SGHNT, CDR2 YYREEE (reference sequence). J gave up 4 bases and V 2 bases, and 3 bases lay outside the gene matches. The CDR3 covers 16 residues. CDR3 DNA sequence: TGTGCCAGCAGCTTTCCGGGACTAGCGGGCACCGGGGAGCTGTTTTTT. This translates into CASSFPGLAGTGELFF.